A single sample gave rise to the 14 T cell receptor beta chains below, sequenced in a study of T cell responses to AZD1222 COVID-19 vaccine. Sequencing was performed with immunoSEQ multiplex PCR; in TCRdb, only in-frame clones are kept and a portion is missing. The sample holds around 160,000 clones; roughly nine tenths are singletons and the top ten take approximately 1.5%. The source material was peripheral blood, sampled on day 0 of AZD1222 vaccination. The origin of the receptors is an adult in good health.

This sequence joins TRBV9 and TRBJ2-2, with a weak D call TRBD2 (6 bases). The CDR3 runs to 16 residues. With 4 bases removed from V and 4 bases from J, the gap between germline ends came to 17 bases. CDR1 and CDR2 (germline): SGDLS, YYNGEE. CDR3 coding DNA: TGTGCCAGCAGCCGGACGGAGGGAAAAGGCACCGGGGAGCTGTTTTTT. Protein product: CASSRTEGKGTGELFF.

The chain couples TRBV30 to TRBJ2-3, with unresolved D. The CDR3 is made up of 13 amino acids. Germline CDR1 reads GTSNPN; CDR2 reads SVGIG (reference sequence). V shed 0 bases and J shed 4 bases, with 8 bases lying between them. The CDR3 spells CAWSVQNPDTQYF. The CDR3 DNA follows: TGTGCCTGGAGTGTCCAGAATCCAGATACGCAGTATTTT.

The chain recombines TRBV9 with TRBJ2-2; D uncertain. CDR1 is SGDLS, CDR2 YYNGEE, per germline. The V and J ends lost 5 bases and 9 bases respectively, with 14 bases between them. The CDR3 has 13 amino acids. The CDR3 sequence is CASSLTPTRELFF. The CDR3 coding sequence is TGTGCCAGCAGTTTGACTCCCACACGGGAGCTGTTTTTT.

The V call is TRBV6-5, the J call TRBJ2-3; D is possibly TRBD1 (5 bases). In germline, CDR1 is MNHEY, CDR2 SVGAGI. The CDR3 has 16 residues. The ends were cut back, 4 bases at V and 2 bases at J, with 16 bases in the middle. The CDR3 reads CASSSAGLGDTDTQYF. CDR3 sequence (DNA): TGTGCCAGCAGTTCCGCAGGGCTTGGAGACACAGATACGCAGTATTTT.

The chain employs TRBV24-1 and TRBJ2-5; D ambiguous. This CDR3 is 15 amino acids long. Germline V lookup: CDR1 KGHDR, CDR2 SFDVKD. Trimming removed 0 bases from V and 2 bases from J, with 9 bases in between. The CDR3 DNA reads as TGTGCCACCAGTGATTTGCAAGGGTATCAAGAGACCCAGTACTTC. Its translation is CATSDLQGYQETQYF.

J is TRBJ1-5 and V is TRBV6-4; D not resolved. Trimming shortened V by 3 bases and J by 5 bases, and 11 bases separated the two germline ends. The CDR3 spans 14 residues. The germline V gene has CDR1 MRHNA and CDR2 SNTAGT. In nucleotides, the CDR3 is TGTGCCAGCAGTGAATCTGGAACGGATCAGCCCCAGCATTTT. Translated, it gives CASSESGTDQPQHF.

The rearrangement joins TRBV4-3 to TRBJ2-5; 9 positions agree with TRBD2. The V and J ends lost 1 base and 4 bases, in that order; junction bases with no gene match: 4. The CDR3 loop spans 15 amino acids. Germline CDR1 LGHNA, CDR2 YSLEER. This CDR3 reads CASSQGWTSAETQYF. The CDR3 DNA sequence: TGCGCCAGCAGCCAAGGCTGGACTAGCGCAGAGACCCAGTACTTC.

The chain links TRBV3-1 (or the pseudogene TRBV3-2) to TRBJ1-1; D gene unclear. CDR3 size: 14 residues. Trimming removed 3 bases from V and 0 bases from J, with 8 bases in between. The germline V gene encodes CDR1 LGHDT and CDR2 YNNKEL (reference sequence). Here the CDR3 reads CASSHSLLNTEAFF. The CDR3 bases are TGTGCCAGCAGCCATAGTCTCCTGAACACTGAAGCTTTCTTT.

This clone was observed a single time. The chain couples TRBV27 to TRBJ1-6; D remains unclear. Germline CDR1 is MNHEY and CDR2 is SMNVEV (reference sequence). V was pared by 6 bases and J by 6 bases, with 12 bases between. The CDR3 is made up of 14 amino acids. In DNA, the CDR3 is TGTGCCAGCAGAAAACGCCTCACTAATTCACCCCTCCACTTT. It is translated as CASRKRLTNSPLHF.

The chain carries TRBV23-1 and TRBJ1-4; a weak D match, TRBD1 (6 bases). TRBV23-1 is noted as an ORF with a role that remains uncertain. V was trimmed by 1 base and J by 8 bases, leaving 23 bases between them. This CDR3 is 18 amino acids long. The CDR3 sequence is CASSQCTRGRFDREKLFF. The CDR3 DNA sequence: TGCGCCAGCAGTCAATGTACTCGGGGGCGATTTGACAGGGAAAAACTGTTTTTT.

The CDR3 nucleotides are TGTGCCAGCAGCGTCCCGATCGGGGGCAACTATGGCTACACCTTC. Translating it yields CASSVPIGGNYGYTF. The V gene is TRBV9, the J gene TRBJ1-2; tentatively, D is TRBD1 (6 bases). V was trimmed by 2 bases and J by 2 bases, leaving 13 bases between them. Per germline, CDR1 SGDLS and CDR2 YYNGEE. The CDR3 has 15 amino acids.

This clone was detected only once. The chain couples TRBV28 to TRBJ1-1; no clear D. The CDR3 extends over 10 amino acids. Per the germline V gene, CDR1 is MDHEN and CDR2 is SYDVKM. Trimming took 5 bases from V and 7 from J, leaving 5 bases between them. This chain's CDR3 is CASSLGEAFF. The CDR3 region has the DNA TGTGCCAGCAGTCTCGGTGAAGCTTTCTTT.

The genes are TRBV5-4 and TRBJ2-2; 8 nucleotides line up with TRBD1. The trim removed 4 bases at V and 6 bases at J, leaving 14 bases unmatched. Germline CDR1 and CDR2: SGHNT and YYREEE (reference sequence). The CDR3 consists of 17 residues. CDR3 loop: CASSPIGQGVVSGELFF. The CDR3 bases are TGTGCCAGCAGCCCCATCGGACAGGGTGTTGTTTCCGGGGAGCTGTTTTTT.

This sequence joins TRBV10-2 and TRBJ2-3, with a weak D call TRBD1 (5 bases). V was shortened by 6 bases and J by 1 base, with 14 bases between the two germline ends. Per germline, CDR1 WSHSY and CDR2 SAAADI. CDR3 length: 15 amino acids. CDR3 bases: TGCGCCAGCAGAGAATTTACAGGAGGCACAGATACGCAGTATTTT. As protein: CASREFTGGTDTQYF.